These T cell receptor beta chains were read from a single sample in a study of neurological immune-mediated disorders. TCRdb itself ran the 5' RACE reads through MiXCR, one entry per CDR3 protein. The sample shows about 10,000 distinct CDR3 sequences, approximately 24% of them seen only once. The specimen sequenced was CD8+ T cells from blood. The source is a woman aged 40 to 55 with multiple sclerosis. Both conserved end residues are part of each CDR3. A D gene is named only where the DNA matches it firmly. Clone size is not always given. Where it is, it says once, few, many or a class for expanded clones.

v_call,d_call,clone_size,j_call,cdr3_aa,cdr3_nt
TRBV25-1,-,many,TRBJ1-4,CASSDFRRSEKLFF,TGTGCCAGCAGTGATTTCAGGAGATCTGAAAAACTGTTTTTT
TRBV11-2,-,-,TRBJ1-1,CASTIYLGGGTEAFF,TGTGCCAGCACCATATACCTGGGGGGCGGCACTGAAGCTTTCTTT
TRBV6-5,-,many,TRBJ1-1,CASSYGGAEAFF,TGTGCCAGCAGTTATGGGGGGGCTGAAGCTTTCTTT
TRBV5-1,TRBD1,-,TRBJ2-5,CASTSGQALETQYF,TGCGCCAGCACCTCGGGACAGGCCCTAGAGACCCAGTACTTC
TRBV5-1,-,few,TRBJ1-4,CASSPPGTNEKLFF,TGCGCCAGCAGCCCGCCGGGGACTAATGAAAAACTGTTTTTT
TRBV4-1,TRBD2,many,TRBJ2-7,CASSQDPGTSDEQYF,TGCGCCAGCAGCCAAGATCCTGGGACTAGCGATGAGCAGTACTTC
TRBV10-3,-,-,TRBJ1-2,CATTDQGSYGYTF,TGTGCCACCACAGACCAGGGTAGCTATGGCTACACCTTC
TRBV7-8,TRBD2,-,TRBJ2-3,CASSPTSGGKDTQYF,TGTGCCAGCAGCCCGACTAGCGGGGGAAAAGATACGCAGTATTTT
TRBV3-1,-,once,TRBJ1-1,CASSDGTDSGAFF,TGTGCCAGCAGCGACGGGACCGACTCAGGGGCTTTCTTT
TRBV12-3/TRBV12-4,-,few,TRBJ1-1,CASSQGPSETEAFF,TGTGCCAGCAGTCAGGGGCCGTCGGAGACTGAAGCTTTCTTT
TRBV2,TRBD1,many,TRBJ1-2,CASLPGQGSFGGYTF,TGTGCCAGCCTCCCGGGACAGGGGTCCTTCGGGGGCTACACCTTC
TRBV5-1,-,many,TRBJ2-7,CASSLGPSDEQYF,TGCGCCAGCAGCTTGGGCCCCTCGGACGAGCAGTACTTC
TRBV6-5,TRBD1,-,TRBJ1-6,CASSGRQGLSPLHF,TGTGCCAGCAGTGGCCGACAGGGTTTGTCACCCCTCCACTTT
TRBV9,-,many,TRBJ1-1,CASSPGWGGWTEAFF,TGTGCCAGCAGCCCCGGTTGGGGGGGTTGGACTGAAGCTTTCTTT